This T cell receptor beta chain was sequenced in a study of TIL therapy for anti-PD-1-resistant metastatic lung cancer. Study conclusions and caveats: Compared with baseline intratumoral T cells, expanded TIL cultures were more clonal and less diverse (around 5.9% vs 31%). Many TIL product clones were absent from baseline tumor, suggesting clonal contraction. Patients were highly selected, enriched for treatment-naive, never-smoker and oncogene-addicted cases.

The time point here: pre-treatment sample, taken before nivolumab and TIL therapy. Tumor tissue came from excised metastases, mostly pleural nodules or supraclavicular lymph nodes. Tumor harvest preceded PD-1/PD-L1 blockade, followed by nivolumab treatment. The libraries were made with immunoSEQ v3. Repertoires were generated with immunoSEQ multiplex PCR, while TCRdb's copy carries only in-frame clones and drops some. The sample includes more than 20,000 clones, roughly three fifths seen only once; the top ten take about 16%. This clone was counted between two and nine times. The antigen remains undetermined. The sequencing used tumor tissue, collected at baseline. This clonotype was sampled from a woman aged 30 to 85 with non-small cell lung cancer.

The CDR3 region has the DNA TGTGCCACAAAGGGGGGCAGGGGCCAAGAAGCTTTCTTT. Its translation is CATKGGRGQEAFF. The chain carries TRBV2 and TRBJ1-1, with a weak D call TRBD1 (6 bases). V gave up 10 bases and J gave up 8 bases, with 20 bases separating them. Looked up from germline, CDR1 is SNHLY and CDR2 is FYNNEI. There are 13 residues in the CDR3.